The sequence of this T cell receptor beta chain was determined in a study of shared clonotypes between healthy human individuals (dated by TCRdb to the early 2020s). Notes on the research overall: The cohort included three men and a couple of women between 18 and 49 years of age. Per donor, three plates each were used for CD4 naive and CD4 memory, two for CD8 naive, and one for CD8 memory. To estimate repertoire size and how much clonotypes are shared between individuals, the study performed deep sequencing of blood TCR repertoires from a few healthy adults. Different laboratories and diverse techniques were used to prepare libraries and sequence TCR repertoires, to increase sequencing depth and limit assay-specific biases. Per donor, leukapheresis produced somewhere between about 0.85 and 8.9 billion PBMCs.

Here V drops 5 bases and J drops 4 bases, and the junction holds 6 bases not matched to any gene. From its cysteine to its phenylalanine, the CDR3 spans 14 amino acids. The read is trimmed to its CDR3 DNA, 42 bases read in frame from base 1. The germline V gene (reference sequence) provides CDR1 LNHDA and CDR2 SQIVND. Overall results and qualifications from the work: Pairwise subsampling led to the expectation that sequencing depth would affect the degree of clonotype sharing among donors. Compared with non-shared clonotypes, clonotypes shared by all four sorted-subset donors had higher generation probabilities. Because the study included a small number of donors, the genetic and exposure-history diversity represented was limited. Even with the large sequencing depth, rarefaction of the sorted-subset datasets indicated that sequencing was incomplete. When a few donors were compared, the shared fraction of clonotypes was around 4.6% for naive CD4, 3.5% to 4% for naive CD8, 2% to 2.5% for memory CD4, and 0.35% to 0.4% for memory CD8. Estimated clonotype richness was generally larger for naive than for memory subsets. Sampling was limited to blood, and TCR repertoires in tissue likely differ from TCR repertoires in blood.

Donors were healthy HIV-negative adults with no recently reported acute infections or vaccinations. Every donor was a Caucasian adult residing in Nashville, Tennessee, USA. CD4+ T cells were enriched by magnetic negative selection, after which naive cells were positively selected on CD45RA and the negative fraction was taken as the memory subset. Blood was obtained by leukapheresis, after which PBMCs were separated by Ficoll-Histopaque density gradient centrifugation and cryopreserved in liquid nitrogen vapor phase. Purity and quantity of every magnetically sorted T cell population were checked by analytical flow cytometry. Each sorted fraction had its genomic DNA isolated and then quantified by UV absorbance on a Nanodrop 2000c. Details on this clone: This receptor's antigen is unknown. No base qualities exist here, and no much larger clone lies one base off it. Other DNA sequences within the sample encode an identical CDR3.

Using the deep immunoSEQ assay, multiplex PCR amplified TCR CDR3 regions from genomic DNA. Extracted genomic DNA from each cell subset was distributed evenly across all wells of several immunoSEQ 96-well plates, and each plate was treated as a replicate. For sorted subsets, about 0.2 ug genomic DNA, equal to 30,000 to 35,000 T cell genomes, was loaded into each replicate PCR. The purified libraries were quantified using a Qubit 3.0 fluorometer, sized with a Bioanalyzer 2100, and then quantified again using the KAPA Library Quantification kit. A separate single-read 150-cycle Illumina NextSeq 550 flow cell was used to sequence each immunoSEQ 96-well plate. As for the authors' bioinformatics: The immunoSEQ output contained only junctional sequences without quality scores, so filtering could not match that applied to full-length reads. Sequences were annotated with PyIR, a Python wrapper for IgBLAST v1.9, and V/J genes and CDR3 were assigned using IMGT germline references. Reads were filtered out if the reads had weak V/J assignments (E-value above 1e-6), no CDR3, stop codons, out-of-frame junctions, or ambiguous translated residues. A V3J clonotype was defined by an identical inferred V gene, J gene, and CDR3 amino acid sequence. Percentage overlap between repertoires was calculated by dividing the number of shared unique clonotypes by the size of the smaller repertoire. Repertoire richness was assessed with RTK rarefaction, the Chao1 estimator, and Recon v2.1 estimates of unobserved clonotypes. Generation probabilities for all TCRbeta clonotypes obtained by the gDNA method from a few donors were computed using OLGA. TCRdb's version of the immuneACCESS table is confined to in-frame rearrangements and falls short of the full clone set. An unresolved V gene accounts for under half of the shortfall where checked; the remainder is of unknown origin. For V, J and clone size, that table is used; D and trimming come from the DNA. Recorded for this sample are roughly 1 million clones; 65% to 80% of them occurred a single time. Roughly 1.4% of the sample rests with the top ten.

The sequence is built from TRBV19 and TRBJ1-1, with 8 middle bases fitting TRBD1. The sample consisted of memory CD4+ T cells sorted from blood. The cell subset or site tag for this specimen amounts to: CD45RA-negative fraction. The receptor was derived from a young man in good health. The CDR3 sequence is CASSDRGLGTEAFF. The DNA sequence is TGTGCCAGTAGTGACAGGGGATTGGGCACTGAAGCTTTCTTT.